Listed below are T cell receptor beta chains from one sample, sequenced in a study of T cells after yellow fever vaccination. TCRdb used MiXCR to reprocess the 5' RACE reads, holding one entry per CDR3 protein. Here the sample spans 150,000 to 200,000 distinct CDR3 sequences, approximately 11% being singletons. The sequenced sample was CD8+ T cells sorted from PBMCs, obtained 15 days after the yellow fever booster vaccination. All receptors come from a man younger than 35 who received the YFV17D yellow fever vaccine. Each CDR3 is given with its conserved first and last residue. The order of the fields is V gene, clone size, J gene, D gene, CDR3 DNA, CDR3 protein. D genes are given only for firm matches. Where a row states a size, it is once, few, many or the class of an expanded clone; other rows omit it.

v_call: TRBV27; clone_size: few; j_call: TRBJ1-2; d_call: .; cdr3_nt: TGTGCCAGCAGTTTATCGAGGGGGGATGGCTACACCTTC; cdr3_aa: CASSLSRGDGYTF
v_call: TRBV12-5; clone_size: .; j_call: TRBJ1-5; d_call: .; cdr3_nt: TGTGCTAGTGGTTTGTCCCCAGACAGCTATAGCAATCAGCCCCAGCATTTT; cdr3_aa: CASGLSPDSYSNQPQHF
v_call: TRBV5-1; clone_size: .; j_call: TRBJ2-5; d_call: .; cdr3_nt: TGCGCCAGCAGCTTGGCAGGCAGACAAGAGACCCAGTACTTC; cdr3_aa: CASSLAGRQETQYF
v_call: TRBV27; clone_size: .; j_call: TRBJ1-1; d_call: .; cdr3_nt: TGTGCCAGCAGTTTATCGGGGAGTGGGACTGAAGCTTTCTTT; cdr3_aa: CASSLSGSGTEAFF
v_call: TRBV6-5; clone_size: .; j_call: TRBJ2-6; d_call: .; cdr3_nt: TGTGCCAGCAGTTTCCTCGGGGGCTCTGGGGCCAACGTCCTGACTTTC; cdr3_aa: CASSFLGGSGANVLTF
v_call: TRBV5-1; clone_size: few; j_call: TRBJ2-2; d_call: .; cdr3_nt: TGCGCCAGCAGCTTGGCGTGGTACACCGGGGAGCTGTTTTTT; cdr3_aa: CASSLAWYTGELFF
v_call: TRBV9; clone_size: few; j_call: TRBJ2-1; d_call: .; cdr3_nt: TGTGCCAGCAGCGCCCTGGATAATGAGCAGTTCTTC; cdr3_aa: CASSALDNEQFF
v_call: TRBV29-1; clone_size: .; j_call: TRBJ1-1; d_call: .; cdr3_nt: TGCAGCGTTGTGTGGGGAGGCACTGAAGCTTTCTTT; cdr3_aa: CSVVWGGTEAFF
v_call: TRBV7-8; clone_size: few; j_call: TRBJ2-1; d_call: .; cdr3_nt: TGTGCCAGCAGCTTCGAGGGGTTTAGTGAGCAGTTCTTC; cdr3_aa: CASSFEGFSEQFF
v_call: TRBV25-1; clone_size: .; j_call: TRBJ1-2; d_call: .; cdr3_nt: TGTGCCAGCCAAGAACAGGGTTTTAACTATGGCTACACCTTC; cdr3_aa: CASQEQGFNYGYTF